Sequencing of this TCR beta chain was carried out in a study of T cells in Graves' hyperthyroidism and ophthalmopathy. TCR beta CDR3 regions were amplified from RNA transcripts. Researchers ran a first-round RT-PCR on the TCR CDR3 using the HTBI primer set. A single record per CDR3 protein comes from TCRdb applying MiXCR to the multiplex PCR reads. The table includes under 350,000 distinct CDR3 sequences, 18% detected once. This clonotype was seen at least ten times. The CDR3 has 17 amino acids. The J segment lost 2 bases and the V segment lost 4 bases, leaving 10 bases of the junction unmatched. CDR1 is DFQATT, CDR2 SNEGSKA, per germline (reference sequence).

Sequencing used blood. This TCR derives from a woman in her forties or fifties with Graves' hyperthyroidism. The chain couples TRBV20-1 to TRBJ2-3, with 12 bases aligning to TRBD2. The CDR3 here is CSAIGTGLAGNTDTQYF. In DNA, the CDR3 is TGCAGTGCTATCGGAACGGGACTAGCGGGTAACACAGATACGCAGTATTTT.